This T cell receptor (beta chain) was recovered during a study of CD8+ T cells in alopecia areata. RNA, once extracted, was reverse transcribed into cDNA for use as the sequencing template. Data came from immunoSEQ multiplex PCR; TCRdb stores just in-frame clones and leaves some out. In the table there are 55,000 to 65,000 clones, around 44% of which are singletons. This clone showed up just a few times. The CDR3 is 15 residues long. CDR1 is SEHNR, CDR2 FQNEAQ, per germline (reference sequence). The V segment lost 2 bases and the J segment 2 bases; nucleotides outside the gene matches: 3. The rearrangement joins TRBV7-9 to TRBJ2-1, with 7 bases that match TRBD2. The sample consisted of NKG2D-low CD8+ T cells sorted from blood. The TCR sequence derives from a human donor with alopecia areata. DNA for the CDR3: TGTGCCAGCAGCTTACGGGGGGTGACCTACAATGAGCAGTTCTTC. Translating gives CASSLRGVTYNEQFF.